This TCR beta chain derives from a study of metastatic and nonmetastatic thyroid tumors (dated by TCRdb to the early 2020s). In the study overall: The researchers compared repertoires between peripheral blood samples and tumor or nodule tissue samples from patients with malignant or benign thyroid disease. The study at large found these results: In both blood and tumor samples, malignant tumors were reported to have significantly higher TCR beta diversity than benign nodules.

The library was built by means of PCR. Sequencing was performed on an Illumina HiSeq 4000. High-throughput sequencing was used to profile the TCR beta-chain CDR3 region of every patient. In the source study's methods: CDR3 differences across clinicopathological groups were used to build a classifier for discriminating distant-metastatic papillary thyroid cancer patients. Repertoire diversity was assessed with the Shannon index, and tumor-blood repertoire similarity with the Morisita-Horn index. TCRdb's own reprocessing of the public reads used fastp at Q25 and MiXCR and kept productive beta chains. TCRdb's processing, not the authors', yielded these V and J calls. This sample comprises 15,000 to 17,000 clones, around 3.8% of them detected only once. The ten largest clones capture 20% to 30% of the sample. There are 13 amino acids in the CDR3, from cysteine to phenylalanine inclusive. The sequence is cut down to CDR3 DNA, 39 bases in frame from base 1. V is reduced by 7 bases and J by 4 bases, leaving a spacing of 11 bases between them. The germline V gene sets CDR1 to MNHNS and CDR2 to SASEGT.

No treatment had been received by any patient before thyroid surgery. Using T-cell receptor beta sequencing, the study looked back at clinical samples from patients collected from about 2011 to 2019. A few counts support this clone. There is no known antigen for this receptor. The sample holds no much larger clone one base away, and base qualities are not on file. The source is a female donor with papillary thyroid cancer or a benign thyroid nodule (not recorded which). Some clones in this sample may be carry-over from other donors' samples. The rearrangement joined TRBV6-1 to TRBJ2-1, with no confidently assigned D gene. The sample taken for sequencing was tumor tissue. The encoded CDR3 is CASTQQEYNEQFF. The sequenced DNA is TGTGCCAGCACCCAGCAGGAATACAATGAGCAGTTCTTC.